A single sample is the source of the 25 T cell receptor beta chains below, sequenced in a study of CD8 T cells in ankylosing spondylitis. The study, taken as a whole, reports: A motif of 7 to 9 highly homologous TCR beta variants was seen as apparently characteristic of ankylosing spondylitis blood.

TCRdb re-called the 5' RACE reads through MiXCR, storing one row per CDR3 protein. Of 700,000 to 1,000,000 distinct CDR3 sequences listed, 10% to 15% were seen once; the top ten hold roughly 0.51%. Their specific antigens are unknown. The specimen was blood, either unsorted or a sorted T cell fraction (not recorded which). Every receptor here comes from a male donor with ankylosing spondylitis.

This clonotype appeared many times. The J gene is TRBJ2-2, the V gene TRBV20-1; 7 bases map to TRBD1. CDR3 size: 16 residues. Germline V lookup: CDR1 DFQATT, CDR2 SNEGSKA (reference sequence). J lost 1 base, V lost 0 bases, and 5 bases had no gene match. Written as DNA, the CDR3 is TGCAGTGCTAGAGATATCCGACAGGGGAACACCGGGGAGCTGTTTTTT. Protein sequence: CSARDIRQGNTGELFF.

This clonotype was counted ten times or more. The CDR3 reads CSVDSANTGELFF. As DNA, the CDR3 is TGCAGCGTTGACAGTGCGAACACCGGGGAGCTGTTTTTT. The chain joins TRBV29-1 to TRBJ2-2; D unclear. Between the trimmed V and J ends, which lost 3 bases and 0 bases, there was a span of 5 bases. CDR3 length: 13 amino acids. Germline V gene lookup returns CDR1 SQVTM and CDR2 ANQGSEA.

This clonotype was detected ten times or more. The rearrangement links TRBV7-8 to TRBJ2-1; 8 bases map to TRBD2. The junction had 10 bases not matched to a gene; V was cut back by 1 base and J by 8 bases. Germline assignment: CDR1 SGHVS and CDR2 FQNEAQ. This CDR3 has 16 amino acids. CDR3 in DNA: TGTGCCAGCAGCTTAGTGATTGCGGTGCGGGGGGATGAGCAGTTCTTC. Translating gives CASSLVIAVRGDEQFF.

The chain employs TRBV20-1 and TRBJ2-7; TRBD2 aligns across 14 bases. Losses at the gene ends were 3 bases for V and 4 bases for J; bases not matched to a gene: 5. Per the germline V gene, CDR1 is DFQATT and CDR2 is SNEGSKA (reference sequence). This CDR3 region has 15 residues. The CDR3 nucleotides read TGCAGTGCTAGTCGACTAGCGGGAGGGGGGTACGAGCAGTACTTC. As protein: CSASRLAGGGYEQYF.

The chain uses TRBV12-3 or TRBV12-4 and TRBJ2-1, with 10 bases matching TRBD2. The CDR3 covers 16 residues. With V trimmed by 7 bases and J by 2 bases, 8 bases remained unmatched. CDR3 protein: CASTTPSGSPYNEQFF. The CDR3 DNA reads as TGTGCCAGCACCACCCCTAGCGGGAGCCCCTACAATGAGCAGTTCTTC.

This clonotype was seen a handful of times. In nucleotides, the CDR3 is TGCGCCAGCAGCACGCAGGGTTCCGGGGAGCTGTTTTTT. Its translation: CASSTQGSGELFF. The V and J genes are TRBV5-1 and TRBJ2-2; the D gene is possibly TRBD1 (5 bases). The CDR3 is 13 residues long. CDR1 SGHRS and CDR2 YFSETQ come from the germline V gene. V lost 4 bases, J lost 6 bases, and 10 bases lay in between.

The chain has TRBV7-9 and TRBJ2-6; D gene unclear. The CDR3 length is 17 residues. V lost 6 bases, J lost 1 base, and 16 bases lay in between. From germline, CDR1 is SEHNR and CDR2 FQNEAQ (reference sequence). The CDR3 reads CASRRTPRPSGANVLTF. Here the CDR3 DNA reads TGTGCCAGCAGACGAACCCCAAGACCTTCTGGGGCCAACGTCCTGACTTTC.

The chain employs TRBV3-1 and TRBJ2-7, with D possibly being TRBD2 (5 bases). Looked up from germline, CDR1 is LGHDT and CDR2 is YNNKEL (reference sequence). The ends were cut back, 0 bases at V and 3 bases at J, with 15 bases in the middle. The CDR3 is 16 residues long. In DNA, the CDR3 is TGTGCCAGCAGCCAAGATCCCGTCGGGATAGGCTACGAGCAGTACTTC. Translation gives CASSQDPVGIGYEQYF.

CDR3 nucleotide sequence: TGTGCCAGCTCACCCCTACACCGGGGCGGAGAGACCCAGTACTTC. Its translation is CASSPLHRGGETQYF. The chain combines TRBV18 with TRBJ2-5; D is possibly TRBD1 or TRBD2 (5 bases each). Trimming took 3 bases from V and 4 from J, leaving 15 bases between them. Germline CDR1 reads KGHSH; CDR2 reads LQKENI. This CDR3 is 15 amino acids long.

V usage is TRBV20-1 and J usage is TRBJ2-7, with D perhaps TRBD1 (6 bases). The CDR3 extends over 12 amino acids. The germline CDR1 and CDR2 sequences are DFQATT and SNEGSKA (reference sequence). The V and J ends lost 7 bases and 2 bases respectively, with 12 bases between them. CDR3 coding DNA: TGCAGTGGGGGGCAGGGCGCCTACGAGCAGTACTTC. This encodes CSGGQGAYEQYF.

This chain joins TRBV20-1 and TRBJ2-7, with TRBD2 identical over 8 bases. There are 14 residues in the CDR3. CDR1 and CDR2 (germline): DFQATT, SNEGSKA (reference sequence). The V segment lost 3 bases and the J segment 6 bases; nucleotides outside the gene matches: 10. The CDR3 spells CSARLSGRTGEQYF. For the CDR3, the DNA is TGCAGTGCTAGGTTAAGCGGGAGAACTGGCGAGCAGTACTTC.

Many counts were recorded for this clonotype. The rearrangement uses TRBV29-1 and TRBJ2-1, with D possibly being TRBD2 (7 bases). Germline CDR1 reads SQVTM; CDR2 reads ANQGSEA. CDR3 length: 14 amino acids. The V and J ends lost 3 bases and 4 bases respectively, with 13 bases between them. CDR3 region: CSVERGLAYNEQFF. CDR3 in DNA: TGCAGCGTTGAGCGGGGGCTAGCTTACAATGAGCAGTTCTTC.

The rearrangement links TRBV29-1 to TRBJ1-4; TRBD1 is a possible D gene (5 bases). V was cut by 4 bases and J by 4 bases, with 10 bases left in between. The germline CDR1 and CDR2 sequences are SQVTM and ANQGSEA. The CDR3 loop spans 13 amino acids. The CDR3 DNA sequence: TGCAGCGTTGCGGGACGCCATAATGAAAAACTGTTTTTT. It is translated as CSVAGRHNEKLFF. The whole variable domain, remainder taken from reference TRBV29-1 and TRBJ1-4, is SAVISQKPSRDICQRGTSLTIQCQVDSQVTMMFWYRQQPGQSLTLIATANQGSEATYESGFVIDKFPISRPNLTFSTLTVSNMSPEDSSIYLCSVAGRHNEKLFFGSGTQLSVL.

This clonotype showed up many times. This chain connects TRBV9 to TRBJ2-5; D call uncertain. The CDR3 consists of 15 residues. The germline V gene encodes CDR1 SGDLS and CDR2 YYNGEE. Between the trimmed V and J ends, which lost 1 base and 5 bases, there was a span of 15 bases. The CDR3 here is CASSVTGGLGETQYF. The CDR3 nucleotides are TGTGCCAGCAGCGTAACTGGTGGCTTAGGCGAGACCCAGTACTTC.

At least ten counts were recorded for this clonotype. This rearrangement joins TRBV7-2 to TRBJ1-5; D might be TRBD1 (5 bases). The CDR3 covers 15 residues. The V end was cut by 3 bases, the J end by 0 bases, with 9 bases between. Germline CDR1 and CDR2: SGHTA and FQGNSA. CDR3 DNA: TGTGCCAGCAGCTTGGGGGTGCGTAGCAATCAGCCCCAGCATTTT. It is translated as CASSLGVRSNQPQHF. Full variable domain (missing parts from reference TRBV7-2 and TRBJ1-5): GAGVSQSPSNKVTEKGKDVELRCDPISGHTALYWYRQSLGQGLEFLIYFQGNSAPDKSGLPSDRFSAERTGGSVSTLTIQRTQQEDSAVYLCASSLGVRSNQPQHFGDGTRLSIL.

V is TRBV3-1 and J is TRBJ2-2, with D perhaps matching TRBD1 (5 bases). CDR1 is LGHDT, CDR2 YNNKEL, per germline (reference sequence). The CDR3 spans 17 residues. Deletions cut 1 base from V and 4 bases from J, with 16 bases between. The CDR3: CASSQADYFRVTGELFF. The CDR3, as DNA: TGTGCCAGCAGCCAAGCAGATTACTTCAGGGTCACCGGGGAGCTGTTTTTT.

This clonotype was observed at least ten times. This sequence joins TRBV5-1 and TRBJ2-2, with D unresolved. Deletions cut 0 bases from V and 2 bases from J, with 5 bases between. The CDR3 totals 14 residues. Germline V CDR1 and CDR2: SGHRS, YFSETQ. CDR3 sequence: CASSLDHNTGELFF. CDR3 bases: TGCGCCAGCAGCTTGGATCATAACACCGGGGAGCTGTTTTTT.

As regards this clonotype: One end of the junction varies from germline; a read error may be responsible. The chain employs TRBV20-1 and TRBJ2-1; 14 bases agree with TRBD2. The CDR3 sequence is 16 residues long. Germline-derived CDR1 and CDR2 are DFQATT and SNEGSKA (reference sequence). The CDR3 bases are TGCTGTGCTAGGGGACTAGCGGGAGAGCAATACAATGAGCAGTTCTTC. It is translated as CCARGLAGEQYNEQFF.

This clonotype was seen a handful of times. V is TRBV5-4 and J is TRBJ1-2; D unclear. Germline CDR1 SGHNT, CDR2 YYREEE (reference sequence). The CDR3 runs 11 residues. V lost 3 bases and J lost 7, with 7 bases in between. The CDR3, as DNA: TGTGCCAGCAGCTCCTTTGGTGGCTACACCTTC. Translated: CASSSFGGYTF.

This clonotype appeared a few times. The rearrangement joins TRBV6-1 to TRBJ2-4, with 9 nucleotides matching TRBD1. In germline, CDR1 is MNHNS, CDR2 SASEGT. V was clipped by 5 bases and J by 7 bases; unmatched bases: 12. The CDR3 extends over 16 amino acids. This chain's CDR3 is CASSKQGAGGQNIQYF. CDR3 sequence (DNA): TGTGCCAGCAGTAAACAGGGGGCGGGCGGTCAGAACATTCAGTACTTC.

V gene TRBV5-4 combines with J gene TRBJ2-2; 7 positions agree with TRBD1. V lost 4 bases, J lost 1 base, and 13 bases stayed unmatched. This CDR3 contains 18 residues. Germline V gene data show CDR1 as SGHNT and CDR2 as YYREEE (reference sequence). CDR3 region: CASSPSLGQALNTGELFF. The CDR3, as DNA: TGTGCCAGCAGCCCGAGCCTTGGACAGGCCTTGAACACCGGGGAGCTGTTTTTT.

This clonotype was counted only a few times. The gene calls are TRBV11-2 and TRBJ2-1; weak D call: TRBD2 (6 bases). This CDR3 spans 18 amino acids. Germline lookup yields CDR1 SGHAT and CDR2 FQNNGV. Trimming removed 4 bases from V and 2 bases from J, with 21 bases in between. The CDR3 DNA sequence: TGTGCCAGCAGCTCCCGAGTAATGGGCGGGGAGACCTACAATGAGCAGTTCTTC. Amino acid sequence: CASSSRVMGGETYNEQFF.

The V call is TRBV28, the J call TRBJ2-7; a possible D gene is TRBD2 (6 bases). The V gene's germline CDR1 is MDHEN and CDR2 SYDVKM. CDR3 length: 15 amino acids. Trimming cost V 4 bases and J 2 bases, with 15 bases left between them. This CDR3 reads CASSSASEGTYEQYF. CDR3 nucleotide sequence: TGTGCCAGCAGTTCCGCCTCGGAGGGAACCTACGAGCAGTACTTC.

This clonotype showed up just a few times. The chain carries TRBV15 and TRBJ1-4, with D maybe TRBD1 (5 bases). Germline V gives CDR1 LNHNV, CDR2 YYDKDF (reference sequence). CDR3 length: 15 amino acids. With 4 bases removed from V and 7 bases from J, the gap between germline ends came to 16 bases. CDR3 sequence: CATSIPQGGSEKLFF. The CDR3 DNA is TGTGCCACCAGCATCCCCCAGGGAGGGAGTGAAAAACTGTTTTTT.

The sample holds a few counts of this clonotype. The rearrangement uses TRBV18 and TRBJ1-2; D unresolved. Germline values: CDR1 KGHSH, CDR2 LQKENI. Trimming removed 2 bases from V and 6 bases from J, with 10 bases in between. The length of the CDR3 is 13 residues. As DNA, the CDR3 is TGTGCCAGCTCACCAATTTCGGAGGATGGCTACACCTTC. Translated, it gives CASSPISEDGYTF.